Presented here are 18 T cell receptor beta chains from one specimen sequenced in a study of shared clonotypes between healthy human individuals. Naive-designated CD8 cells lacked CD45RO, were positively enriched for CCR7, and omitted terminally differentiated effector memory CD45RA+ cells. Clones were read by immunoSEQ multiplex PCR, and TCRdb kept only the in-frame ones, dropping some. The repertoire holds roughly 2.1 million clones, 90% to 95% seen once, with roughly 1.7% in the top ten. The sample taken for sequencing was naive CD8+ T cells from PBMCs. The receptor source for this set is a man younger than 30 in good health. Some clones in this sample may be carry-over from other donors' samples.

V and J are TRBV29-1 and TRBJ2-5; TRBD1 matches 7 bases. This CDR3 contains 13 residues. Germline V CDR1 and CDR2: SQVTM, ANQGSEA. The V segment lost 7 bases and the J segment 4 bases; nucleotides outside the gene matches: 9. The CDR3 loop reads CSGQGQIGETQYF. The DNA for the CDR3 is TGCAGCGGCCAGGGACAGATCGGAGAGACCCAGTACTTC.

The chain links TRBV7-3 to TRBJ2-3; tentatively, D is TRBD1 or TRBD2 (5 bases each). CDR1 and CDR2 from the germline V gene are SGHTA and FQGTGA. With 2 bases removed from V and 4 bases from J, the gap between germline ends came to 10 bases. The CDR3 covers 14 residues. The CDR3 DNA reads TGTGCCAGCAGCTTACGGGGCTTGGCAGATACGCAGTATTTT. This gives the protein CASSLRGLADTQYF.

The genes are TRBV27 and TRBJ1-5; the D gene is possibly TRBD1 (6 bases). Germline-derived CDR1 and CDR2 are MNHEY and SMNVEV (reference sequence). Trimming removed 3 bases at V and 0 bases at J, with 9 bases between. The CDR3 is 15 amino acids. This CDR3 is CASSFIQGSNQPQHF. Written as DNA, the CDR3 is TGTGCCAGCAGTTTTATACAGGGTAGCAATCAGCCCCAGCATTTT.

The chain combines TRBV4-2 with TRBJ2-2; D uncertain. The V gene lost 5 bases and the J gene lost 3 bases, with 7 bases spanning the gap. This CDR3 contains 13 residues. CDR1 LGHNA and CDR2 YNFKEQ come from the germline V gene. This chain's CDR3 is CASSDDYTGELFF. CDR3 nucleotide sequence: TGTGCCAGCAGCGACGACTACACCGGGGAGCTGTTTTTT.

The chain has TRBV10-3 and TRBJ1-4; the D is unclear. V lost 0 bases, J lost 6 bases, and 17 bases lay in between. Germline V gene sequence: CDR1 ENHRY, CDR2 SYGVKD. The CDR3 loop spans 17 amino acids. The CDR3 nucleotides are TGTGCCATCAGTGAGTCCTACCGACGGAGTCGTGATGAAAAACTGTTTTTT. Its translation is CAISESYRRSRDEKLFF.

The chain couples TRBV16 to TRBJ1-1; D possibly corresponds to TRBD1 (5 bases). The CDR3 spans 15 residues. V lost 0 bases and J 4 bases, leaving 12 bases between the germline ends. Germline V gene data show CDR1 as KGHSY and CDR2 as FQNENV. CDR3 sequence: CASSQSPGYGTEAFF. The CDR3 DNA reads TGTGCCAGCAGCCAATCGCCAGGGTATGGCACTGAAGCTTTCTTT.

This clone was counted once. V gene TRBV27 combines with J gene TRBJ1-1; the D is unclear. The ends were cut back, 0 bases at V and 11 bases at J, with 19 bases in the middle. CDR3 length equals 15 residues. In germline, CDR1 is MNHEY, CDR2 SMNVEV (reference sequence). The CDR3 loop reads CASSLSSEGLLGAFF. Written as DNA, the CDR3 is TGTGCCAGCAGTTTATCGAGTGAGGGCCTCCTGGGGGCTTTCTTT.

This rearrangement joins TRBV5-6 to TRBJ1-2; D is unclear. V dropped 1 base and J dropped 4 bases, with 8 bases sitting between them. This CDR3 is 13 amino acids long. Germline CDR1 reads SGHDT; CDR2 reads YYEEEE. The CDR3 sequence: CASSLHTGYGYTF. The CDR3 DNA reads TGTGCCAGCAGCTTGCACACGGGCTATGGCTACACCTTC.

The chain combines TRBV2 with TRBJ2-3; 7 bases agree with TRBD2. The CDR3 is 13 amino acids. V lost 11 bases, J lost 2 bases, and 7 bases stayed unmatched. CDR1 is SNHLY and CDR2 is FYNNEI in the germline V gene. The CDR3 DNA reads TGTGCCTGGAGGGACTACTACACAGATACGCAGTATTTT. Encoded protein: CAWRDYYTDTQYF.

This chain joins TRBV11-2 and TRBJ2-5, with 13 bases matching TRBD2. This CDR3 has 15 amino acids. Per the germline V gene, CDR1 is SGHAT and CDR2 is FQNNGV. Trimming took 1 base from V and 5 from J; bases not matched to a gene: 1. The CDR3 region has the DNA TGTGCCAGCAGCTTAGGGACTAGCGGGAGTGAGACCCAGTACTTC. Translating gives CASSLGTSGSETQYF. The full variable domain, completed using reference TRBV11-2 and TRBJ2-5, is EAGVAQSPRYKIIEKRQSVAFWCNPISGHATLYWYQQILGQGPKLLIQFQNNGVVDDSQLPKDRFSAERLKGVDSTLKIQPAKLEDSAVYLCASSLGTSGSETQYFGPGTRLLVL.

The CDR3 is CASSLLLAGTQETQYF. The DNA of the CDR3 is TGTGCCAGCAGCTTGTTGTTAGCGGGGACACAAGAGACCCAGTACTTC. V and J are TRBV5-4 and TRBJ2-5; 8 bases agree with TRBD2. V gave up 1 base and J gave up 2 bases; unmatched junction bases: 7. Per germline, CDR1 SGHNT and CDR2 YYREEE (reference sequence). This CDR3 has 16 amino acids.

The chain carries TRBV10-2 and TRBJ2-7; D is perhaps TRBD2 (5 bases). V lost 3 bases and J 3 bases, leaving 12 bases between the germline ends. The CDR3 totals 14 residues. Germline values: CDR1 WSHSY, CDR2 SAAADI. The CDR3 loop is CASSDFSGDYEQYF. In DNA form, the CDR3 reads TGCGCCAGCAGTGACTTCAGCGGAGACTACGAGCAGTACTTC.

The chain couples TRBV28 to TRBJ2-2, with D tentatively TRBD1 (6 bases). Trimming removed 5 bases at V and 5 bases at J, with 18 bases between. Germline assignment: CDR1 MDHEN and CDR2 SYDVKM. The CDR3 consists of 16 residues. The CDR3 region is CASSLTGWVETGELFF. The CDR3 coding sequence is TGTGCCAGCAGTCTTACAGGGTGGGTGGAGACCGGGGAGCTGTTTTTT.

The chain uses TRBV27 and TRBJ2-1; D remains ambiguous. V lost 1 base and J 8 bases, leaving 9 bases between the germline ends. The germline gives CDR1 MNHEY, CDR2 SMNVEV (reference sequence). The CDR3 is 13 residues long. The CDR3 bases are TGTGCCAGCAGTTTATTGCTGCGAGATGAGCAGTTCTTC. It encodes CASSLLLRDEQFF.

The chain recombines TRBV29-1 with TRBJ2-7; 14 bases fit TRBD2. This CDR3 contains 19 residues. With 1 base clipped from V and 2 bases from J, the junction kept 13 bases outside the gene matches. The V gene's germline CDR1 is SQVTM and CDR2 ANQGSEA. The CDR3 nucleotides are TGCAGCGTTGAAGGCAGGACCGGGACTAGCGGGAGTGGGACCTACGAGCAGTACTTC. Translated: CSVEGRTGTSGSGTYEQYF.

This chain links TRBV7-6 with TRBJ1-1, with D unclear. The germline V gene encodes CDR1 SGHVS and CDR2 FNYEAQ. V lost 9 bases and J lost 1, with 9 bases in between. This CDR3 comprises 12 residues. This CDR3 is CASKTGNTEAFF. CDR3 DNA: TGTGCCAGTAAGACGGGGAACACTGAAGCTTTCTTT.

The chain joins TRBV27 to TRBJ2-7; 10 bases agree with TRBD2. The CDR3 is 14 residues long. V dropped 2 bases and J dropped 7; count of bases not matched to a gene: 5. Germline CDR1 MNHEY, CDR2 SMNVEV (reference sequence). The CDR3 sequence is CASSLSTSGNEQYF. CDR3 sequence (DNA): TGTGCCAGCAGTTTAAGTACTAGCGGGAATGAGCAGTACTTC.

This clone was picked up one time. The chain joins TRBV6-1 to TRBJ2-2; D possibly corresponds to TRBD2 (6 bases). The CDR3 runs to 15 residues. V was trimmed by 6 bases and J by 4 bases, leaving 15 bases between them. Germline V CDR1 and CDR2: MNHNS, SASEGT. The DNA for the CDR3 is TGTGCCAGCAGGGTCCGCGGAGCGGGCACCGGGGAGCTGTTTTTT. Translation gives CASRVRGAGTGELFF.